The T cell receptor beta chain under discussion was sequenced for a study of radiotherapy plus CTLA-4 blockade in lung cancer. Overall study context: Objective responses occurred in roughly 20% of patients; 25% to 35% had disease control.

The CDR3 contains 15 residues. V was pared by 0 bases and J by 0 bases, with 9 bases between. Germline V gene sequence: CDR1 MGHRA, CDR2 YSYEKL. General observations from the study: Researchers report tumor-derived TCR clones expanding in blood after radiotherapy plus ipilimumab. The best prediction of response reportedly came from early blood T cell clone dynamics, with interferon-beta.

Focal radiation was given together with CTLA-4 blockade (ipilimumab) to patients with chemo-refractory metastatic non-small-cell lung cancer. Worth noting for this clone: What it recognizes is unknown.

Clones were read by immunoSEQ multiplex PCR, and TCRdb kept only the in-frame ones, dropping some. Of under 70,000 clones in the sample, about 72% are singletons; the top ten hold roughly 4.7%. The source material was peripheral blood, sampled from a patient treated with radiotherapy plus ipilimumab. This chain links TRBV4-1 with TRBJ2-7; D is perhaps TRBD1 or TRBD2 (5 bases each). This TCR was sampled from a human donor with non-small cell lung cancer who had a complete response to radiotherapy plus ipilimumab. CDR3 loop: CASSQDQGPSYEQYV. As DNA, the CDR3 is TGCGCCAGCAGCCAAGATCAGGGACCCTCCTACGAGCAGTACGTC.